These T cell receptor beta chains were read from a single sample in a study of T-cell reconstitution after alpha-beta-depleted transplantation in children. One entry per CDR3 protein results from TCRdb running MiXCR on the PCR reads. The sample holds about 110,000 distinct CDR3 sequences, about 6.5% seen once. The sample in question was PBMCs, mostly from graft donor cells, obtained 360 days after TCRalphabeta/CD19-depleted stem cell transplant. These receptors were obtained from a male patient aged 2 to 10 who had a stem cell transplant for acute lymphoblastic leukemia, so the T cells may come from the graft donor. CDR3s include the opening cysteine and the closing phenylalanine or tryptophan. A D gene is named only where the DNA matches it firmly. Not every row has a clone size; where given, it reads once, few, many or a size class.

J	V	D	size	CDR3	DNA
TRBJ1-5	TRBV12-3/TRBV12-4	TRBD1	NA	CASSDRGLSNQPQHF	TGTGCCAGCAGTGACAGGGGGCTGAGCAATCAGCCCCAGCATTTT
TRBJ2-3	TRBV2	NA	many	CASMGSKQYF	TGTGCCAGCATGGGAAGCAAGCAGTATTTT
TRBJ2-3	TRBV27	NA	few	CASSLDYAPRTQYF	TGTGCCAGCAGTTTAGACTACGCCCCTCGCACGCAGTATTTT
TRBJ2-7	TRBV10-2	TRBD1	NA	CASSETGGLYEQYF	TGCGCCAGCAGTGAGACAGGGGGCCTGTACGAGCAGTACTTC
TRBJ2-1	TRBV6-5	TRBD2	many	CASSSASGNNEQFF	TGTGCCAGCAGTTCTGCTAGCGGGAACAATGAGCAGTTCTTC
TRBJ1-1	TRBV7-6	NA	many	CASSPYLGANTEAFF	TGTGCCAGCAGCCCATACTTAGGGGCTAACACTGAAGCTTTCTTT
TRBJ1-5	TRBV15	NA	many	CATSRDGYSNQPQHF	TGTGCCACCAGCAGAGACGGCTATAGCAATCAGCCCCAGCATTTT
TRBJ2-7	TRBV9	NA	NA	CASSVGRTGYEQYF	TGTGCCAGCAGCGTAGGGAGGACGGGCTACGAGCAGTACTTC
TRBJ2-7	TRBV29-1	NA	many	CSVESAYEQYF	TGCAGCGTTGAGTCGGCCTACGAGCAGTACTTC
TRBJ2-7	TRBV11-1	NA	NA	CASSSRELPSPLSYEQYF	TGTGCCAGCAGCTCAAGGGAGTTACCCTCCCCTCTCTCCTACGAGCAGTACTTC
TRBJ2-7	TRBV27	NA	few	CATGSYPYEQYF	TGTGCCACCGGGTCCTACCCCTACGAGCAGTACTTC
TRBJ2-1	TRBV29-1	NA	many	CSVEYAEGLNEQFF	TGCAGCGTTGAATATGCGGAGGGGTTGAATGAGCAGTTCTTC
TRBJ2-1	TRBV5-1	NA	many	CASSFQGNEQFF	TGCGCCAGCAGCTTCCAGGGGAATGAGCAGTTCTTC
TRBJ2-3	TRBV7-2	TRBD1	few	CASSPTGVLTDTQYF	TGTGCCAGCAGCCCGACAGGGGTCCTCACAGATACGCAGTATTTT
TRBJ2-7	TRBV5-1	NA	many	CASSPQRTPPYEQYF	TGCGCCAGCAGTCCCCAGAGGACCCCTCCTTACGAGCAGTACTTC
TRBJ1-2	TRBV7-2	TRBD1	NA	CASSLVQQGSSYGYTF	TGTGCCAGCAGCTTAGTGCAACAGGGGAGCAGCTATGGCTACACCTTC
TRBJ2-3	TRBV10-2	TRBD2	many	CASKTAGVPDTQYF	TGCGCCAGCAAAACAGCGGGAGTCCCAGATACGCAGTATTTT
TRBJ2-3	TRBV7-2	TRBD2	many	CASSRLRGAGDTQYF	TGTGCCAGCAGCCGGTTGCGGGGGGCAGGAGATACGCAGTATTTT
TRBJ2-2	TRBV6-2/TRBV6-3	TRBD1	few	CASSYWTGHTGELFF	TGTGCCAGCAGTTACTGGACAGGGCACACCGGGGAGCTGTTTTTT
TRBJ2-6	TRBV21-1	NA	many	CASSKVTVPPHSGANVLTF	TGTGCCAGCAGCAAAGTAACAGTGCCCCCCCACTCTGGGGCCAACGTCCTGACTTTC
TRBJ2-3	TRBV27	NA	NA	CASSLALGEVDTQYF	TGTGCCAGCAGTTTAGCACTAGGGGAGGTAGATACGCAGTATTTT
TRBJ2-7	TRBV28	NA	many	CASSPPDSLSYEQYF	TGTGCCAGCAGTCCACCGGACAGCCTCTCCTACGAGCAGTACTTC
TRBJ2-7	TRBV27	TRBD1	few	CASKTGAYEQYF	TGTGCCAGCAAGACAGGGGCCTACGAGCAGTACTTC
TRBJ2-4	TRBV6-5	TRBD1	few	CASSYPPRDSKNIQYF	TGTGCCAGCAGTTACCCCCCCCGGGACAGTAAAAACATTCAGTACTTC
TRBJ1-5	TRBV20-1	NA	few	CSARSTADQPQHF	TGCAGTGCTAGATCGACAGCCGATCAGCCCCAGCATTTT
TRBJ2-5	TRBV5-6	TRBD2	few	CASSWIGGGKTQYF	TGTGCCAGCAGCTGGATCGGGGGGGGGAAGACCCAGTACTTC
TRBJ2-2	TRBV4-1	TRBD1	NA	CASSQRDRGNTGELFF	TGCGCCAGCAGCCAGAGGGACAGGGGGAACACCGGGGAGCTGTTTTTT